These 9 T cell receptor beta chains were sequenced from one sample in a study of blood T cells in healthy people across ages. Next came a second PCR, run for about 7 to 12 cycles, which used a sample-barcoded 5' primer along with a J-beta primer mix. TCRdb reprocessed the 5' RACE reads via MiXCR and lists one record per CDR3 protein. The sample carries over 1,500,000 distinct CDR3 sequences, around half recorded once. The sample was blood. The receptors here all came from a middle-aged woman in good health.

The rearrangement links TRBV20-1 to TRBJ1-1, with D unclear. Trimming took 2 bases from V and 6 from J, leaving 19 bases between them. Germline V lookup: CDR1 DFQATT, CDR2 SNEGSKA (reference sequence). The CDR3 runs 15 residues. The CDR3 DNA follows: TGCAGTGCTAGAAATACAGCGGGCTCTAAGGCTGAAGCTTTCTTT. This encodes CSARNTAGSKAEAFF.

The chain combines TRBV4-2 with TRBJ1-2; D call uncertain. The CDR3 sequence is 13 residues long. Trimming shortened V by 0 bases and J by 6 bases, and 8 bases separated the two germline ends. Germline CDR1 is LGHNA and CDR2 is YNFKEQ. In nucleotides, the CDR3 is TGTGCCAGCAGCCAAGATGGGGTGAATGGCTACACCTTC. The encoded protein is CASSQDGVNGYTF.

This chain connects TRBV20-1 to TRBJ1-5, with 7 positions matching TRBD1. The CDR3 has 16 amino acids. Per the germline V gene, CDR1 is DFQATT and CDR2 is SNEGSKA (reference sequence). With 3 bases clipped from V and 7 bases from J, the junction kept 15 bases outside the gene matches. CDR3 residues: CSASSPRQGKRQPQHF. The DNA for the CDR3 is TGCAGTGCTAGTTCCCCGAGACAGGGAAAGCGGCAGCCCCAGCATTTT.

The rearrangement links TRBV7-3 to TRBJ2-5, with 10 bases that match TRBD2. Losses at the gene ends were 4 bases for V and 8 bases for J; bases not matched to a gene: 10. Germline CDR1 SGHTA, CDR2 FQGTGA. There are 15 residues in the CDR3. CDR3 coding DNA: TGTGCCAGCAGCTCAGGGGGCAGCGGGGGGGAAACCCAGTACTTC. Protein: CASSSGGSGGETQYF.

The V call is TRBV5-1, the J call TRBJ2-1, with TRBD2 as a possible D gene (6 bases). CDR3 length equals 14 residues. CDR1 is SGHRS and CDR2 is YFSETQ in the germline V gene. Between the trimmed V and J ends, which lost 7 bases and 5 bases, there was a span of 16 bases. The CDR3 nucleotides read TGCGCCAGCGGCGATCGGGGGACCCACAATGAGCAGTTCTTC. Amino acid sequence: CASGDRGTHNEQFF. Using reference TRBV5-1 and TRBJ2-1 for the parts outside the CDR3, the full variable domain is KAGVTQTPRYLIKTRGQQVTLSCSPISGHRSVSWYQQTPGQGLQFLFEYFSETQRNKGNFPGRFSGRQFSNSRSEMNVSTLELGDSALYLCASGDRGTHNEQFFGPGTRLTVL.

This sequence joins TRBV7-2 and TRBJ2-3; 8 positions agree with TRBD1. The CDR3 has 15 amino acids. V dropped 5 bases and J dropped 4; count of bases not matched to a gene: 8. From germline, CDR1 is SGHTA and CDR2 FQGNSA. The CDR3 nucleotides read TGTGCCAGCAGCCCTGGACAGGGTTTCCCAGATACGCAGTATTTT. It is translated as CASSPGQGFPDTQYF.

V and J are TRBV5-1 and TRBJ2-1; 13 bases are a match to TRBD2. With V trimmed by 4 bases and J by 7 bases, 11 bases remained unmatched. This CDR3 spans 17 amino acids. Germline V gene data show CDR1 as SGHRS and CDR2 as YFSETQ. The DNA of the CDR3 is TGCGCCAGCAGCCTCACCCTACGACTAGCGGGGGGTAATGAGCAGTTCTTC. Protein sequence: CASSLTLRLAGGNEQFF.

This clonotype has more than one count but fewer than ten. This chain uses TRBV7-6 with TRBJ2-1; D may be TRBD1 (5 bases). Per the germline V gene, CDR1 is SGHVS and CDR2 is FNYEAQ. CDR3 length: 14 amino acids. The ends were cut back, 4 bases at V and 3 bases at J, with 10 bases in the middle. In DNA, the CDR3 is TGTGCCAGCAGCTCCCTGACAGACTACAATGAGCAGTTCTTC. It translates to CASSSLTDYNEQFF.

On this clonotype: Relative to the germline gene, one junction end is altered; a read error may explain this. V and J are TRBV7-2 and TRBJ2-5; D is tentatively TRBD1 or TRBD2 (6 bases each). The V gene's germline CDR1 is SGHTA and CDR2 FQGNSA. The CDR3 is made up of 16 amino acids. The CDR3 protein is CASSLMSRGGLREQYF. Here the CDR3 DNA reads TGCGCCAGCAGCTTAATGTCTAGAGGGGGGTTACGGGAGCAGTACTTC.